In its sample, the clone carrying this T cell receptor (beta chain) was seen a few times. Its antigen is not identified. The data stem from a study of T cell repertoires in cytomegalovirus infection. Study-level information: Well-studied HLA-B-restricted epitopes and recently identified HLA-C-restricted epitopes of CMV were both used in the study. An indication of both CMV infection and matching HLA type came from public TCR beta signatures. Regarding the study as a whole: Within the response measured ex vivo, HLA-C-restricted CMV-specific TCR beta clonotypes were dominant.

Germline-derived CDR1 and CDR2 are LGHDT and YNNKEL (reference sequence). The CDR3 contains 14 residues. Trimming cost V 5 bases and J 8 bases, with 13 bases left between them. TCRdb itself ran the reads through MiXCR, one entry per CDR3 protein. Here the sample spans fewer than 350,000 distinct CDR3 sequences, just under 30% being singletons. The rearrangement uses TRBV3-1 and TRBJ1-6; D unclear. This sequence was found in a human donor in good health (CMV status not recorded). Some clones in this sample may be carry-over from other donors' samples. The sequencing used cultured PBMCs, collected from culture after CMV antigen stimulation. The DNA of the CDR3 is TGTGCCAGCAGCACCCGTGCCTCAGATTCACCCCTCCACTTT. Translated, it gives CASSTRASDSPLHF.